What follows are 27 T cell receptor beta chains derived from one specimen sequenced in a study of Graves' ophthalmopathy and Graves' hyperthyroidism. Scientists amplified the TCR beta CDR3 regions from RNA transcripts. A first-round RT-PCR used HTBI primers, followed by a second-round multiplex PCR. MiXCR, applied by TCRdb to the multiplex PCR reads, yields one record per CDR3 protein. Counted here are around 470,000 distinct CDR3 sequences, approximately 15% occurring once; the ten biggest clones make up about a tenth. The source material was blood. Receptor source: a woman aged 25 to 39 with Graves' ophthalmopathy.

This clonotype was observed many times. The chain uses TRBV10-3 and TRBJ2-2, with 8 bases lining up with TRBD1. Germline trimming cut 7 bases from V and 3 bases from J; bases unmatched to any gene: 4. CDR3 length equals 14 residues. CDR1 is ENHRY and CDR2 is SYGVKD in the germline V gene. CDR3 sequence reads: CAITGQGYTGELFF. The CDR3 DNA reads as TGTGCCATCACCGGACAGGGCTACACCGGGGAGCTGTTTTTT.

This clonotype showed up just a few times. This chain uses TRBV19 with TRBJ1-1; a weak D match, TRBD1 (6 bases). Deletions cut 0 bases from V and 0 bases from J, with 11 bases between. This CDR3 has 16 amino acids. Germline V lookup: CDR1 LNHDA, CDR2 SQIVND (reference sequence). CDR3 loop: CASSIDLGGLNTEAFF. The DNA for the CDR3 is TGTGCCAGTAGTATAGATTTGGGGGGCCTGAACACTGAAGCTTTCTTT. Based on the CDR3 plus reference TRBV19 and TRBJ1-1, the full variable domain is DGGITQSPKYLFRKEGQNVTLSCEQNLNHDAMYWYRQDPGQGLRLIYYSQIVNDFQKGDIAEGYSVSREKKESFPLTVTSAQKNPTAFYLCASSIDLGGLNTEAFFGQGTRLTVV.

This clonotype has a count of ten or more. The rearrangement uses TRBV2 and TRBJ1-5; 7 nucleotides line up with TRBD1. The germline V gene has CDR1 SNHLY and CDR2 FYNNEI. The length of the CDR3 is 15 residues. The V gene end was trimmed by 6 bases and the J gene end by 4 bases; junction bases not matched to a gene: 9. The CDR3 protein is CASREAGTENQPQHF. The CDR3 region has the DNA TGTGCCAGCAGGGAGGCCGGGACAGAAAATCAGCCCCAGCATTTT.

This clonotype has at least ten counts. This chain joins TRBV6-5 and TRBJ1-5; 7 bases match TRBD1. J gave up 6 bases and V 5 bases, and 10 bases lay outside the gene matches. Looked up from germline, CDR1 is MNHEY and CDR2 is SVGAGI. The CDR3 length is 15 residues. The chain's CDR3 is CASSRTGGTGQPQHF. CDR3 DNA sequence: TGTGCCAGCAGTCGGACAGGAGGTACGGGTCAGCCCCAGCATTTT.

This clonotype was found many times. The V gene is TRBV29-1, the J gene TRBJ2-7; 7 bases fit TRBD1. This CDR3 region has 12 residues. Looked up from germline, CDR1 is SQVTM and CDR2 is ANQGSEA. V lost 5 bases to trimming and J lost 2 bases; unmatched junction nucleotides: 3. The CDR3 DNA follows: TGCAGCGTTAGGGACAGCCCCTACGAGCAGTACTTC. Translated: CSVRDSPYEQYF.

This clonotype was observed many times. Here the CDR3 DNA reads TGTGCCAGCAGTTTTGGGGGCATAGGCTCCTACGAGCAGTACTTC. It is translated as CASSFGGIGSYEQYF. The chain carries TRBV12-3 or TRBV12-4 and TRBJ2-7; D is perhaps TRBD1 (6 bases). CDR3 length: 15 amino acids. V lost 3 bases and J lost 0, with 12 bases in between.

This clonotype was detected many times. The chain is built from TRBV27 and TRBJ2-4; 8 positions match TRBD1. Germline values: CDR1 MNHEY, CDR2 SMNVEV (reference sequence). J was trimmed by 0 bases and V by 8 bases; bases with no gene match: 6. The CDR3 sequence is 15 residues long. CDR3 nucleotide sequence: TGTGCCAGCCGCCTTACAGGGGGAGCCAAAAACATTCAGTACTTC. It yields the protein CASRLTGGAKNIQYF.

Details on this clonotype: This CDR3 is missing its conserved last phenylalanine or tryptophan, likely due to a read error. J is TRBJ1-1 and V is TRBV7-9; D unresolved. The CDR3 sequence is 12 residues long. Germline CDR1 and CDR2: SEHNR and FQNEAQ (reference sequence). Trimming removed 1 base from V and 5 bases from J, with 5 bases in between. The CDR3 region is CASSLGWTEAFY. The CDR3 DNA reads TGTGCCAGCAGCTTAGGATGGACTGAAGCTTTCTAT.

In its sample, this clonotype was seen many times. The chain recombines TRBV10-3 with TRBJ2-6; D unclear. The CDR3 has 15 amino acids. The V gene lost 10 bases and the J gene lost 0 bases, with 13 bases spanning the gap. In germline, CDR1 is ENHRY, CDR2 SYGVKD. The CDR3 nucleotides are TGTGCCACCGAGGAAGGCGACTCTGGGGCCAACGTCCTGACTTTC. It specifies CATEEGDSGANVLTF.

This clonotype was recorded at least ten times. The V call is TRBV24-1, the J call TRBJ2-7; D unresolved. From germline, CDR1 is KGHDR and CDR2 SFDVKD. V gave up 9 bases and J gave up 4 bases, with 12 bases separating them. The CDR3 extends over 12 amino acids. The CDR3 DNA reads TGTGCCACCCGCCTGGATCGGTACGAGCAGTACTTC. The encoded protein is CATRLDRYEQYF.

J is TRBJ1-1 and V is TRBV6-5; TRBD1 is a possible D gene (5 bases). The V gene lost 0 bases and the J gene lost 0 bases, with 14 bases spanning the gap. CDR1 and CDR2 (germline): MNHEY, SVGAGI. The CDR3 is made up of 17 amino acids. The DNA for the CDR3 is TGTGCCAGCAGTTACTCGGGGGGGAACCTCATGAACACTGAAGCTTTCTTT. Its protein is CASSYSGGNLMNTEAFF.

Ten or more counts support this clonotype. CDR3 bases: TGTGCCAGCATGGCGACAGGTGGGAATATATACGAGCAGTACTTC. Encoded protein: CASMATGGNIYEQYF. The chain combines TRBV2 with TRBJ2-7; TRBD1 might be the D (6 bases). The CDR3 has 15 residues. Germline lookup yields CDR1 SNHLY and CDR2 FYNNEI. Trimming pared 7 bases from V and 4 bases from J, leaving 20 bases between.

Only a few counts were recorded for this clonotype. The rearrangement uses TRBV9 and TRBJ2-4, with D tentatively TRBD2 (5 bases). CDR1 and CDR2 (germline): SGDLS, YYNGEE. The V and J ends lost 3 bases and 5 bases respectively, with 9 bases between them. The CDR3 extends over 13 amino acids. The DNA of the CDR3 is TGTGCCAGCAGCGCGTTCGGGGAAAACATTCAGTACTTC. It is translated as CASSAFGENIQYF. The full variable domain, rest sourced from reference TRBV9 and TRBJ2-4, is DSGVTQTPKHLITATGQRVTLRCSPRSGDLSVYWYQQSLDQGLQFLIQYYNGEERAKGNILERFSAQQFPDLHSELNLSSLELGDSALYFCASSAFGENIQYFGAGTRLSVL.

This clonotype was recorded at least ten times. The CDR3: CASSQEGSNSGANVLTF. The CDR3 DNA follows: TGCGCCAGCAGCCAAGAAGGAAGCAACTCTGGGGCCAACGTCCTGACTTTC. The genes are TRBV4-1 and TRBJ2-6; D gene ambiguous. Trimming removed 0 bases from V and 0 bases from J, with 9 bases in between. Germline CDR1 reads MGHRA; CDR2 reads YSYEKL. The CDR3 contains 17 residues.

This clonotype was seen ten or more times. The chain is built from TRBV28 and TRBJ1-5, with 7 bases that match TRBD1. J lost 4 bases, V lost 5 bases, and 11 bases had no gene match. The CDR3 totals 16 residues. Germline V gives CDR1 MDHEN, CDR2 SYDVKM. CDR3 protein: CASSATQGGVNQPQHF. The CDR3 bases are TGTGCCAGCAGTGCTACCCAGGGGGGAGTAAATCAGCCCCAGCATTTT.

This clonotype was seen at least ten times. V usage is TRBV30 and J usage is TRBJ1-1; D gene uncertain. CDR1 and CDR2 from the germline V gene are GTSNPN and SVGIG (reference sequence). There are 11 residues in the CDR3. With 5 bases removed from V and 6 bases from J, the gap between germline ends came to 10 bases. The CDR3 sequence is CAWAPGPEAFF. For the CDR3, the DNA is TGTGCCTGGGCTCCGGGTCCTGAAGCTTTCTTT.

This clonotype was seen ten or more times. This chain connects TRBV28 to TRBJ2-2; the match to TRBD2 covers 15 bases. Germline V lookup: CDR1 MDHEN, CDR2 SYDVKM. Trimming removed 7 bases from V and 1 base from J; junction bases left unmatched: 10. CDR3 length: 19 amino acids. CDR3 DNA: TGTGCCAGCAACCAACGGACTAGCGGGAGGGCGTGGAACACCGGGGAGCTGTTTTTT. Translating it yields CASNQRTSGRAWNTGELFF.

This rearrangement joins TRBV13 to TRBJ1-6; D remains ambiguous. The CDR3 is 19 amino acids. V lost 0 bases to trimming and J lost 0 bases, with 15 bases between them. Germline CDR1 PRHDT, CDR2 FYEKMQ (reference sequence). The CDR3 DNA reads as TGTGCCAGCAGCTTAGGCCGGGGTGTTGGGGACTCCTATAATTCACCCCTCCACTTT. It encodes CASSLGRGVGDSYNSPLHF.

This clonotype was counted ten times or more. The J gene is TRBJ2-5, the V gene TRBV6-1, with 7 nucleotides matching TRBD2. Germline V lookup: CDR1 MNHNS, CDR2 SASEGT. With V trimmed by 3 bases and J by 4 bases, 11 bases remained unmatched. There are 16 residues in the CDR3. CDR3 protein: CASSDPSGIAGETQYF. In DNA form, the CDR3 reads TGTGCCAGCAGTGACCCATCCGGGATAGCGGGAGAGACCCAGTACTTC.

This clonotype was seen only a few times. The rearrangement links TRBV28 to TRBJ2-5; D perhaps matches TRBD2 (6 bases). V lost 9 bases and J 12 bases, leaving 26 bases between the germline ends. Germline V CDR1 and CDR2: MDHEN, SYDVKM. The length of the CDR3 is 14 residues. The CDR3 loop reads CASSTGRDSAGKYF. The CDR3 region has the DNA TGTGCCAGTAGTACCGGACGAGATTCCGCGGGGAAGTACTTC.

In its sample, this clonotype was seen many times. The chain uses TRBV12-3 or TRBV12-4 and TRBJ2-7; TRBD1 aligns across 9 bases. The CDR3 runs 13 residues. Unmatched junction bases numbered 3, after V lost 5 bases and J lost 4 bases. CDR3: CASSGTGRYEQYF. Here the CDR3 DNA reads TGTGCCAGCAGTGGGACAGGGAGGTACGAGCAGTACTTC.

This clonotype appeared many times. The chain carries TRBV6-5 and TRBJ2-7, with TRBD2 matching over 8 bases. The CDR3 contains 11 residues. Germline V gives CDR1 MNHEY, CDR2 SVGAGI. Trimming at V came to 6 bases and at J to 9 bases, leaving 4 bases not matched to a gene. The CDR3 DNA reads TGTGCCAGCAGCAATAGCGGGGCGCAGTACTTC. As protein: CASSNSGAQYF.

This clonotype was seen at least ten times. This chain connects TRBV5-1 to TRBJ2-4; D not certain. V was cut by 4 bases and J by 9 bases, with 17 bases left in between. Germline values: CDR1 SGHRS, CDR2 YFSETQ. CDR3 length: 14 amino acids. CDR3 residues: CASSLPVSGGIQYF. The CDR3 DNA reads as TGCGCCAGCAGCCTCCCGGTCTCCGGTGGCATTCAGTACTTC.

The chain uses TRBV7-3 and TRBJ2-1, with D perhaps given as TRBD1 or TRBD2 (5 bases each). Per the germline V gene, CDR1 is SGHTA and CDR2 is FQGTGA. Trimming stripped 6 bases from V and 0 bases from J, with 15 bases between. The CDR3 contains 16 residues. The CDR3 DNA sequence: TGTGCCAGCAGTCTGAACGGGGACGTCTCCTACAATGAGCAGTTCTTC. As protein: CASSLNGDVSYNEQFF.

This clonotype appeared many times. V gene TRBV6-5 combines with J gene TRBJ2-7, with D possibly being TRBD1 (6 bases). The CDR3 totals 14 residues. The V and J ends lost 3 bases and 2 bases respectively, with 11 bases between them. Germline CDR1 and CDR2: MNHEY and SVGAGI. The chain's CDR3 is CASSYSGEPYEQYF. As DNA, the CDR3 is TGTGCCAGCAGTTATTCAGGGGAACCCTACGAGCAGTACTTC.

The sample holds a few counts of this clonotype. The rearrangement links TRBV5-1 to TRBJ2-7; D remains ambiguous. The CDR3 is 13 residues long. V dropped 0 bases and J dropped 3 bases, with 7 bases sitting between them. CDR1 is SGHRS, CDR2 YFSETQ, per germline. The CDR3 sequence is CASSLGLDYEQYF. CDR3 sequence (DNA): TGCGCCAGCAGCTTGGGACTGGACTACGAGCAGTACTTC.

The chain is built from TRBV19 and TRBJ1-1; D might be TRBD1 (5 bases). Germline CDR1 and CDR2: LNHDA and SQIVND (reference sequence). This CDR3 is built from 13 residues. V was cut by 3 bases and J by 6 bases, with 11 bases left in between. CDR3 in amino acids: CASSISGASEAFF. The DNA for the CDR3 is TGTGCCAGTAGTATTAGTGGGGCCTCTGAAGCTTTCTTT.